This T cell receptor beta chain was identified during a study of vaccination and CD4 T cells after COVID-19. Study-level information: Convalescent cases consisted of six males and four females, of whom two were Hispanic. For a few convalescent patients, sampling occurred both at day 14 and at days 161 to 241 after vaccination. Controls had a CEFX pool, an HIV-1 Nef pool, or no peptide added.

In germline, CDR1 is LNHDA, CDR2 SQIVND (reference sequence). This CDR3 contains 14 residues. V lost 7 bases to trimming and J lost 11 bases, with 18 bases between them. Noted time point: late sampling 161 to 241 days after vaccination in three convalescent patients. Treatment: 10-day PBMC culture with coronavirus spike peptide pools or control peptides (ViraFEST assay). Sequencing of the DNA from cultured CD4+ T cells was carried out with the Oncomine TCR Beta short-read assay. TCRdb called the PCR reads again in MiXCR, with one record for every CDR3 protein. In the table there are about 24,000 distinct CDR3 sequences, approximately 28% of which are singletons. This clonotype was picked up a small number of times. The target antigen is unknown.

This receptor was identified in a human donor who had recovered from COVID-19. This chain links TRBV19 with TRBJ1-6; D perhaps matches TRBD1 (6 bases). Sequences were derived from CD4+ T cells from blood, cultured in vitro, sampled about 7 months after SARS-CoV-2 vaccination. The CDR3 protein is CASTPQARGAPLHF. CDR3 in DNA: TGTGCCAGTACCCCACAGGCCAGGGGTGCACCCCTCCACTTT. The variable domain in full, with the rest retrieved from reference TRBV19 and TRBJ1-6, is DGGITQSPKYLFRKEGQNVTLSCEQNLNHDAMYWYRQDPGQGLRLIYYSQIVNDFQKGDIAEGYSVSREKKESFPLTVTSAQKNPTAFYLCASTPQARGAPLHFGNGTRLTVT.